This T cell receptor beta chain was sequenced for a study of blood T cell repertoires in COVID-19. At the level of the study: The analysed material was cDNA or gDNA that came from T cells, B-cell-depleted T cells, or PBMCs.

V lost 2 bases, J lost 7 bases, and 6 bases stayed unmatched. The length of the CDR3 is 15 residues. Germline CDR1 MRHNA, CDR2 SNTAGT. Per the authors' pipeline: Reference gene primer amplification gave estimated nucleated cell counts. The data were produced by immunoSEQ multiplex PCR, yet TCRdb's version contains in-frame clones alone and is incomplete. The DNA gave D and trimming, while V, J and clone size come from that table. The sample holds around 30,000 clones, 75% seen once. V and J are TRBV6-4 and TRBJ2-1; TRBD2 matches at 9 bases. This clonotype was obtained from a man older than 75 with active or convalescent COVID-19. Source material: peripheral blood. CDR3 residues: CASSDISGRINEQFF. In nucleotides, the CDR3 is TGTGCCAGCAGTGACATCAGCGGGAGGATAAATGAGCAGTTCTTC.